What follows describes a single TCR beta chain. Per the study methods: Amplification of reference gene primers was used by the study to estimate nucleated cell counts. Measured with immunoSEQ multiplex PCR; TCRdb has only the in-frame clones, and not every one. The DNA was the basis for D and trimming; V, J and clone size are from that table. The sample has 290,000 or so clones; more than 85% are singletons. This sample stems from a study of blood T cell repertoires in COVID-19. Germline V gene sequence: CDR1 LGHDT, CDR2 YNNKEL (reference sequence). With 7 bases clipped from V and 2 bases from J, the junction kept 5 bases outside the gene matches. The CDR3 is 15 residues long.

The clonotype originates from a woman aged 25-40 years with COVID-19, enrolled during active disease. The J gene is TRBJ2-1, the V gene TRBV3-1 (or the pseudogene TRBV3-2), with 10 bases lining up with TRBD1. Specimen: peripheral blood. The CDR3 DNA reads TGTGCCAGCACCCTTGGGACAGGGGCCTACAATGAGCAGTTCTTC. This encodes CASTLGTGAYNEQFF.